The TCR beta chain described here comes from a study of cytomegalovirus exposure and HLA in healthy donors. In the study overall: Researchers found that about four fifths of 398 genotyped donors fell within the Caucasian-associated ancestry cluster. The study's findings and limits: In a later analysis, the majority of CMV-associated beta chains seemingly showed HLA restriction. In a later analysis, HLA-C alleles had the fewest associated TCRs, DRB1 alleles the most. CMV antigen specificity of a few CMV-associated chains was confirmed in vitro.

This clone was detected only a few times. Its antigen is still unknown. The CDR3 extends over 14 amino acids. Unmatched junction bases numbered 8, after V lost 4 bases and J lost 7 bases. Per the germline V gene, CDR1 is SEHNR and CDR2 is FQNEAQ (reference sequence). Amplification used 60 Vbeta primers and 13 Jbeta primers. The protocol was immunoSEQ multiplex PCR, while the TCRdb copy is restricted to in-frame clones and leaves out a portion. The table shows approximately 82,000 clones, with approximately 60% occurring only once. V gene TRBV7-9 combines with J gene TRBJ2-5, with 8 bases matching TRBD1. This TCR was recovered from a woman in her twenties or thirties in good health and CMV-seropositive. Sequencing was done on a sample of PBMCs. CDR3 sequence reads: CASSSGQGPWTQYF. Written as DNA, the CDR3 is TGTGCCAGCAGCTCTGGACAGGGCCCGTGGACCCAGTACTTC.